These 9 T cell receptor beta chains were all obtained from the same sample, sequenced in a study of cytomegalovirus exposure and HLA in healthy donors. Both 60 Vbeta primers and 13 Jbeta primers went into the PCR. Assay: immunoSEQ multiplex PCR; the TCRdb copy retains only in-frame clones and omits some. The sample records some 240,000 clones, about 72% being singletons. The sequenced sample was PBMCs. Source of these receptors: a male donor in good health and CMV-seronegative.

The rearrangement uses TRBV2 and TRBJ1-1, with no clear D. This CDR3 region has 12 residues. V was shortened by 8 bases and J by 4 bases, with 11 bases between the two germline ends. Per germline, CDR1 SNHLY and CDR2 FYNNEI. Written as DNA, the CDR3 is TGTGCCAGCCATGAACGGTTCACTGAAGCTTTCTTT. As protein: CASHERFTEAFF.

The CDR3 nucleotides are TGTGCCAGTAGTACCGGACTACTGGACTCTGGAAACACCATATATTTT. It is translated as CASSTGLLDSGNTIYF. The chain combines TRBV19 with TRBJ1-3, with unresolved D. V gave up 4 bases and J gave up 0 bases, with 13 bases separating them. Germline V gene sequence: CDR1 LNHDA, CDR2 SQIVND (reference sequence). The CDR3 is 16 amino acids.

The CDR3 region is CASSFGTGVDEKLFF. The CDR3 region has the DNA TGTGCCAGCAGCTTTGGGACAGGGGTGGATGAAAAACTGTTTTTT. This rearrangement joins TRBV7-9 to TRBJ1-4, with 10 positions matching TRBD1. Germline CDR1 reads SEHNR; CDR2 reads FQNEAQ (reference sequence). With 3 bases clipped from V and 6 bases from J, the junction kept 4 bases outside the gene matches. CDR3 length equals 15 residues.

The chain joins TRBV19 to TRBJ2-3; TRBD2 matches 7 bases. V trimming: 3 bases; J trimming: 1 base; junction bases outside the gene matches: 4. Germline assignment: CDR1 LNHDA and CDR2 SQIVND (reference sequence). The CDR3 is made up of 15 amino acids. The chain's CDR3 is CASSIYTSGTDTQYF. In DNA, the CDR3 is TGTGCCAGTAGTATCTACACTAGCGGCACAGATACGCAGTATTTT.

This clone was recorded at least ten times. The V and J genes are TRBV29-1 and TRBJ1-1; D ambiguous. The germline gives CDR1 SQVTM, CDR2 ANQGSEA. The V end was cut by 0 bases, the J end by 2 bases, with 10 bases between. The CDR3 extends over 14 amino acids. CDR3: CSVEEAWSNTEAFF. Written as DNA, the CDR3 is TGCAGCGTTGAAGAGGCATGGAGTAACACTGAAGCTTTCTTT. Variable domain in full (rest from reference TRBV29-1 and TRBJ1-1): SAVISQKPSRDICQRGTSLTIQCQVDSQVTMMFWYRQQPGQSLTLIATANQGSEATYESGFVIDKFPISRPNLTFSTLTVSNMSPEDSSIYLCSVEEAWSNTEAFFGQGTRLTVV.

The CDR3 nucleotides read TGTGCCAGCAGCTTTATAGGTTCAACTAGCGGTAACCTTGACAATGAGCAGTTCTTC. This gives the protein CASSFIGSTSGNLDNEQFF. This chain uses TRBV7-9 with TRBJ2-1, with 8 bases fitting TRBD2. The CDR3 totals 19 residues. Per germline, CDR1 SEHNR and CDR2 FQNEAQ (reference sequence). The V segment lost 3 bases and the J segment 5 bases; nucleotides outside the gene matches: 18.

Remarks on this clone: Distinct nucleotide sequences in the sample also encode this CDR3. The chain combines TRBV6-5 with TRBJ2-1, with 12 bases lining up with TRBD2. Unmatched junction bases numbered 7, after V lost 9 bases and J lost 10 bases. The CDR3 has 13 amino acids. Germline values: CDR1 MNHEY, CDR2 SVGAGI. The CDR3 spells CASRLAGAIEQFF. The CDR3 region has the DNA TGTGCCAGTCGACTAGCGGGAGCGATAGAGCAGTTCTTC.

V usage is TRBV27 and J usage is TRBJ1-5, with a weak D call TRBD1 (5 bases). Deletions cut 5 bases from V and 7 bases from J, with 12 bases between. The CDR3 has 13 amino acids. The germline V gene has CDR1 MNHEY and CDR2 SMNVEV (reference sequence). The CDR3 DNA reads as TGTGCCAGCAGTAGGGGTCCCTACCAGCCCCAGCATTTT. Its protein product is CASSRGPYQPQHF.

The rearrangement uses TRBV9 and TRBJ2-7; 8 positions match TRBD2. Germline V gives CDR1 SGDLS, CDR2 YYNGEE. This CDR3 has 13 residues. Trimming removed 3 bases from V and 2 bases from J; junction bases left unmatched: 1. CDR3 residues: CASSAGLAYEQYF. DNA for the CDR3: TGTGCCAGCAGCGCGGGACTAGCCTACGAGCAGTACTTC.